The 19 T cell receptor beta chains below all came from one sample that was sequenced in a study of T-cell memory formation after mild COVID-19. TCRdb analysed the 5' RACE reads with MiXCR anew, one entry per CDR3 protein. The sample lists some 450,000 distinct CDR3 sequences, 20% occurring once. Sequencing was done on a sample of PBMCs or a T cell subset sorted from them (not recorded which). The receptors here all came from an adult woman who had mild COVID-19 (a few samples of this study predate the infection). Cell type and time point are not known.

The chain joins TRBV7-2 to TRBJ2-5; perhaps D is TRBD1 or TRBD2 (7 bases each). Germline CDR1 SGHTA, CDR2 FQGNSA. Deletions cut 5 bases from V and 12 bases from J, with 16 bases between. The CDR3 loop spans 12 amino acids. The CDR3 region has the DNA TGTGCCAGCAGCCTCGAGGGGGCGGGAGAGTACTTC. Encoded protein: CASSLEGAGEYF.

This chain uses TRBV10-3 with TRBJ2-5; possibly TRBD1 or TRBD2 for D (5 bases each). Deletions cut 2 bases from V and 1 base from J, with 8 bases between. CDR1 is ENHRY and CDR2 is SYGVKD in the germline V gene. CDR3 length: 14 amino acids. The CDR3: CAISEGTGQETQYF. CDR3 in DNA: TGTGCCATCAGTGAGGGGACGGGCCAAGAGACCCAGTACTTC.

The V and J genes are TRBV19 and TRBJ1-1; D perhaps matches TRBD1 (5 bases). Deletions cut 6 bases from V and 8 bases from J, with 16 bases between. The CDR3 runs to 13 residues. CDR1 and CDR2 from the germline V gene are LNHDA and SQIVND (reference sequence). Here the CDR3 DNA reads TGTGCCAGTAGCCGGGGGGATCAGGAAGAAGCTTTCTTT. It is translated as CASSRGDQEEAFF.

The chain couples TRBV24-1 to TRBJ2-1; 7 bases match TRBD1. From germline, CDR1 is KGHDR and CDR2 SFDVKD. This CDR3 comprises 13 residues. With 8 bases clipped from V and 5 bases from J, the junction kept 5 bases outside the gene matches. CDR3 in DNA: TGTGCCACCACGCAGGGACAGAACAATGAGCAGTTCTTC. This translates into CATTQGQNNEQFF.

This clonotype was picked up many times. This rearrangement joins TRBV27 to TRBJ2-1; 13 bases match TRBD2. Unmatched junction bases numbered 9, after V lost 5 bases and J lost 5 bases. The CDR3 sequence is 17 residues long. Looked up from germline, CDR1 is MNHEY and CDR2 is SMNVEV (reference sequence). CDR3 nucleotide sequence: TGTGCCAGCAGTCCGACTAGCGGGGGGCTACGTGACAATGAGCAGTTCTTC. It codes for CASSPTSGGLRDNEQFF.

The V and J genes are TRBV12-3 or TRBV12-4 and TRBJ1-3, with TRBD1 identical over 10 bases. The CDR3 covers 18 residues. J was trimmed by 0 bases and V by 4 bases; bases with no gene match: 9. CDR3 nucleotides: TGTGCCAGCAGTTCTATTAGACAGGGGGCCAGCTCTGGAAACACCATATATTTT. Translating gives CASSSIRQGASSGNTIYF.

This rearrangement joins TRBV12-3 or TRBV12-4 to TRBJ2-1, with TRBD2 matching over 8 bases. The CDR3 has 15 amino acids. After removal of 3 bases from V and 3 bases from J, the junction contained 4 bases not matched to a gene. CDR3 residues: CASSFELADYNEQFF. The CDR3 coding sequence is TGTGCCAGCAGTTTCGAACTAGCGGACTACAATGAGCAGTTCTTC.

The chain is built from TRBV4-2 and TRBJ2-1, with D possibly matching TRBD2 (5 bases). V lost 0 bases and J lost 0, with 9 bases in between. The CDR3 has 16 residues. In germline, CDR1 is LGHNA, CDR2 YNFKEQ. The CDR3 nucleotides are TGTGCCAGCAGCCAAGAGCCGGGGTTCTCCTACAATGAGCAGTTCTTC. It is translated as CASSQEPGFSYNEQFF.

V and J are TRBV7-8 and TRBJ1-2; 7 bases are a match to TRBD1. V was pared by 5 bases and J by 5 bases, with 8 bases of the junction left unmatched. The CDR3 loop spans 14 amino acids. Germline V CDR1 and CDR2: SGHVS, FQNEAQ. The CDR3 loop reads CASSPTGEGYGYTF. The CDR3 region has the DNA TGTGCCAGCAGCCCAACAGGGGAAGGGTATGGCTACACCTTC.

This clonotype was observed a handful of times. The chain employs TRBV24-1 and TRBJ2-1; 10 bases agree with TRBD2. Germline V gene lookup returns CDR1 KGHDR and CDR2 SFDVKD. V gave up 3 bases and J gave up 8 bases; unmatched junction bases: 6. This CDR3 has 15 amino acids. CDR3 amino acids: CATSDGLAGGDEQFF. The CDR3 nucleotides are TGTGCCACCAGTGATGGGTTAGCGGGAGGCGATGAGCAGTTCTTC.

V usage is TRBV12-3 or TRBV12-4 and J usage is TRBJ1-1; D is undetermined. The ends were cut back, 3 bases at V and 6 bases at J, with 23 bases in the middle. The CDR3 sequence is 17 residues long. As DNA, the CDR3 is TGTGCCAGCAGTTTCCTCACCACTATGCTCACTGGGGCTGAAGCTTTCTTT. It codes for CASSFLTTMLTGAEAFF.

This chain links TRBV7-8 with TRBJ2-1; TRBD1 might be the D (6 bases). Germline assignment: CDR1 SGHVS and CDR2 FQNEAQ. CDR3 length equals 14 residues. V gave up 3 bases and J gave up 5 bases, with 11 bases separating them. CDR3: CASSLAYRDNEQFF. The CDR3 DNA reads TGTGCCAGCAGCTTGGCGTACAGGGACAATGAGCAGTTCTTC.

This clonotype was seen ten or more times. The chain uses TRBV4-1 and TRBJ1-2; D is perhaps TRBD1 (5 bases). The CDR3 sequence is 14 residues long. The germline gives CDR1 MGHRA, CDR2 YSYEKL. The germline V and J ends were trimmed by 0 bases and 4 bases, with 9 bases remaining between them. The CDR3: CASSQDTGGYGYTF. As DNA, the CDR3 is TGCGCCAGCAGCCAAGATACGGGGGGCTATGGCTACACCTTC.

In its sample, this clonotype was seen a few times. V and J are TRBV7-6 and TRBJ2-7; D ambiguous. The CDR3 length is 19 residues. V lost 1 base and J 0 bases, leaving 22 bases between the germline ends. Per the germline V gene, CDR1 is SGHVS and CDR2 is FNYEAQ. CDR3 residues: CASSLVSASFGKSSYEQYF. In DNA form, the CDR3 reads TGTGCCAGCAGCTTAGTCTCGGCTAGTTTTGGAAAAAGCTCCTACGAGCAGTACTTC.

This clonotype occurred a few times. This sequence joins TRBV12-5 and TRBJ2-1; 7 bases line up with TRBD1. Germline V gene data show CDR1 as LGHNT and CDR2 as FRNRAP. The CDR3 runs to 16 residues. The trim removed 6 bases at V and 8 bases at J, leaving 16 bases unmatched. The CDR3 protein is CASGKRRDSLSHEQFF. CDR3 sequence (DNA): TGTGCTAGTGGCAAACGCCGGGACAGCCTTTCCCATGAGCAGTTCTTC.

The rearrangement joins TRBV7-9 to TRBJ2-7, with D possibly TRBD1 on 5 matching bases. Germline V CDR1 and CDR2: SEHNR, FQNEAQ (reference sequence). The CDR3 consists of 14 residues. The V gene lost 3 bases and the J gene lost 5 bases, with 14 bases spanning the gap. CDR3 in DNA: TGTGCCAGCAGCTTTAGATTGGGCAGGGACGAGCAGTACTTC. The encoded protein is CASSFRLGRDEQYF. Full variable domain (missing parts from reference TRBV7-9 and TRBJ2-7): DTGVSQNPRHKITKRGQNVTFRCDPISEHNRLYWYRQTLGQGPEFLTYFQNEAQLEKSRLLSDRFSAERPKGSFSTLEIQRTEQGDSAMYLCASSFRLGRDEQYFGPGTRLTVT.

The chain recombines TRBV4-1 with TRBJ2-7, with TRBD1 matching over 7 bases. CDR1 and CDR2 (germline): MGHRA, YSYEKL. The CDR3 has 15 amino acids. Trimming removed 1 base from V and 1 base from J; junction bases left unmatched: 4. In DNA, the CDR3 is TGCGCCAGCAGCCAAGGTCCAGGGGGTTCCTACGAGCAGTACTTC. It yields the protein CASSQGPGGSYEQYF.

The CDR3 is CASSLAAGNGYTF. The DNA for the CDR3 is TGTGCCAGCAGCTTAGCGGCAGGGAATGGCTACACCTTC. V usage is TRBV7-3 and J usage is TRBJ1-2; D perhaps matches TRBD1 (5 bases). V lost 2 bases and J lost 6, with 10 bases in between. CDR1 and CDR2 (germline): SGHTA, FQGTGA. The CDR3 loop spans 13 amino acids.

This chain links TRBV5-6 with TRBJ2-1, with D uncertain. This CDR3 contains 14 residues. Trimming removed 1 base from V and 2 bases from J, with 7 bases in between. Germline V gives CDR1 SGHDT, CDR2 YYEEEE. This chain's CDR3 is CASSLRAAYNEQFF. For the CDR3, the DNA is TGTGCCAGCAGCTTGCGGGCAGCCTACAATGAGCAGTTCTTC.